One sample yielded the 11 T cell receptor beta chains listed below, sequenced in a study of blood T cell repertoires in COVID-19. The table came from immunoSEQ multiplex PCR; TCRdb's copy has only in-frame clones and leaves some out. Of 250,000 to 300,000 clones detected, around 85% appear once; the ten largest clones hold approximately 12%. What was sequenced was peripheral blood. The receptors originated from a woman aged 25 to 39 with COVID-19, enrolled during active disease.

V gene TRBV28 combines with J gene TRBJ1-2; 9 positions agree with TRBD1. CDR1 and CDR2 (germline): MDHEN, SYDVKM. This CDR3 region has 14 residues. J gave up 6 bases and V 6 bases, and 8 bases lay outside the gene matches. The CDR3: CASRKQGAENGYTF. The DNA of the CDR3 is TGTGCCAGCAGGAAACAGGGGGCAGAGAATGGCTACACCTTC.

In the case of this clone: Because the CDR3's place on the DNA is in doubt, the DNA is left out and the CDR3 is given as listed by TCRdb. The chain employs TRBV30 and TRBJ1-2; the D call of TRBD1 is as the table states it, not checked on the DNA. The CDR3 length equals 11 residues, ends included. Germline lookup yields CDR1 GTSNPN and CDR2 SVGIG (reference sequence). CDR3 in amino acids: CAWSLVGTGSF.

This chain uses TRBV16 with TRBJ1-1, with a possible D match to TRBD1 (5 bases). CDR3 length equals 13 residues. Germline assignment: CDR1 KGHSY and CDR2 FQNENV. The V gene lost 5 bases and the J gene lost 4 bases, with 11 bases spanning the gap. The CDR3 DNA follows: TGTGCCAGCAGCGACCTGGGGGGCACTGAAGCTTTCTTT. It codes for CASSDLGGTEAFF.

This clone was found a few times. The V gene is TRBV5-1, the J gene TRBJ2-1; TRBD1 matches 7 bases. Unmatched junction bases numbered 7, after V lost 3 bases and J lost 4 bases. Germline V gives CDR1 SGHRS, CDR2 YFSETQ. This CDR3 is built from 15 residues. The CDR3, as DNA: TGCGCCAGCAGCTGGACCGGGACAGATTACAATGAGCAGTTCTTC. It encodes CASSWTGTDYNEQFF. Together with reference TRBV5-1 and TRBJ2-1, the CDR3 gives the full variable domain: KAGVTQTPRYLIKTRGQQVTLSCSPISGHRSVSWYQQTPGQGLQFLFEYFSETQRNKGNFPGRFSGRQFSNSRSEMNVSTLELGDSALYLCASSWTGTDYNEQFFGPGTRLTVL.

The chain has TRBV4-1 and TRBJ2-7; no firm D call. CDR3 length equals 15 residues. Germline-derived CDR1 and CDR2 are MGHRA and YSYEKL. Trimming took off 4 bases at V and 2 bases at J, with 15 bases between the two ends. CDR3 sequence reads: CASSRESRRAYEQYF. The CDR3 DNA sequence: TGCGCCAGCAGCCGAGAGTCGCGACGGGCCTACGAGCAGTACTTC.

The V gene is TRBV3-1 (or the pseudogene TRBV3-2), the J gene TRBJ2-3; D not resolved. The CDR3 contains 12 residues. V shed 5 bases and J shed 5 bases, with 8 bases lying between them. Germline V lookup: CDR1 LGHDT, CDR2 YNNKEL (reference sequence). CDR3 nucleotides: TGTGCCAGCAGCTCTCCAGGAGATACGCAGTATTTT. Residues: CASSSPGDTQYF.

This rearrangement joins TRBV5-4 to TRBJ1-1, with D unclear. The ends were cut back, 4 bases at V and 3 bases at J, with 7 bases in the middle. Germline lookup yields CDR1 SGHNT and CDR2 YYREEE (reference sequence). The CDR3 is 12 amino acids. In nucleotides, the CDR3 is TGTGCCAGCAGCCCCCAGGACACTGAAGCTTTCTTT. Translated: CASSPQDTEAFF.

This clone was detected once. V gene TRBV28 combines with J gene TRBJ1-2; D call uncertain. Trimming pared 2 bases from V and 7 bases from J, leaving 11 bases between. CDR1 and CDR2 from the germline V gene are MDHEN and SYDVKM. This CDR3 comprises 13 residues. CDR3 in DNA: TGTGCCAGCAGTTTAAGTGGTGGTAGTGGCTACACCTTC. This gives the protein CASSLSGGSGYTF.

The chain recombines TRBV28 with TRBJ1-3, with D possibly being TRBD1 (5 bases). CDR1 MDHEN and CDR2 SYDVKM come from the germline V gene. The CDR3 loop spans 14 amino acids. V lost 5 bases and J 4 bases, leaving 12 bases between the germline ends. In DNA, the CDR3 is TGTGCCAGCAGTCCTGCAGGGCAGGGAAACACCATATATTTT. Its protein is CASSPAGQGNTIYF. The full variable domain, completed using reference TRBV28 and TRBJ1-3, is DVKVTQSSRYLVKRTGEKVFLECVQDMDHENMFWYRQDPGLGLRLIYFSYDVKMKEKGDIPEGYSVSREKKERFSLILESASTNQTSMYLCASSPAGQGNTIYFGEGSWLTVV.

This rearrangement joins TRBV7-2 to TRBJ2-7, with D maybe TRBD1 (6 bases). Per germline, CDR1 SGHTA and CDR2 FQGNSA. This CDR3 region has 14 residues. The V end lost 5 bases, the J end lost 7 bases, and 18 bases lay between the germline ends. CDR3 sequence reads: CASSVSSGTPEQYF. The CDR3 DNA sequence: TGTGCCAGCAGCGTCTCTTCCGGGACACCAGAGCAGTACTTC.

The V gene is TRBV27, the J gene TRBJ1-1; 7 bases map to TRBD1. Trimming cost V 8 bases and J 4 bases; bases outside gene matches: 13. Germline loops: CDR1 MNHEY, CDR2 SMNVEV (reference sequence). The CDR3 is made up of 15 amino acids. In DNA, the CDR3 is TGTGCCAGCTGCCAAAGACAGGGTATGGGCACTGAAGCTTTCTTT. Protein: CASCQRQGMGTEAFF.